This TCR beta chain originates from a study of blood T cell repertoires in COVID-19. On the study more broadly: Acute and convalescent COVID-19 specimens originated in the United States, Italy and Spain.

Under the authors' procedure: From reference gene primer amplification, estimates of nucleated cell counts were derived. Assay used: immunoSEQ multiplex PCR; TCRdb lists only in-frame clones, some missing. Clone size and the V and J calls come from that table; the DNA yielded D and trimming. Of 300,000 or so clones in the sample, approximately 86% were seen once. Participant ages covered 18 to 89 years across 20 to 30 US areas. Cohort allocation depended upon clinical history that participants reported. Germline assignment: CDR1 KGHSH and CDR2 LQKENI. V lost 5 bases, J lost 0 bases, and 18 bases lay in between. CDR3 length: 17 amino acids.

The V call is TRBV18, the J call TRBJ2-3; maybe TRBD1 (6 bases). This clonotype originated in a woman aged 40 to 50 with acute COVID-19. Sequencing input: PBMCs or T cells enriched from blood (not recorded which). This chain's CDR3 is CASSSTGTPISTDTQYF. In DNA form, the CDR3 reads TGTGCCAGCTCATCGACCGGGACACCGATCAGCACAGATACGCAGTATTTT.